The rows below give T cell receptor beta chains drawn from one sample of a study of PD-1 blockade in classical Hodgkin lymphoma. Libraries were prepared by immunoSEQ multiplex PCR; TCRdb keeps only in-frame clonotypes and omits some of them. This sample has 20,000 to 25,000 clones; over 70% occur once, and the top ten carry roughly 6.6%. Sequences were derived from peripheral blood mononuclear cells (PBMCs), sampled before the fourth cycle of nivolumab. The origin of the receptors is a human donor with classical Hodgkin lymphoma. Both conserved end residues are part of each CDR3. The order of the fields is J gene, V gene, D gene, clone size, CDR3 protein, CDR3 DNA. D genes are given only for firm matches. A clone size is listed for some rows: how often the clone was seen (once, few, many), or a class if it is expanded.

TRBJ1-3,TRBV5-1,.,.,CASSLDGTVRDTIYF,TGCGCCAGCAGCTTGGATGGGACCGTGCGGGACACCATATATTTT
TRBJ2-4,TRBV7-2,TRBD1,.,CASSSPGQLSKNIQYF,TGTGCCAGCAGCTCGCCGGGACAGCTTTCCAAAAACATTCAGTACTTC
TRBJ1-1,TRBV6-6,.,.,CVSKDVAGTEAFF,TGTGTCAGCAAAGATGTCGCGGGGACTGAAGCTTTCTTT
TRBJ1-1,TRBV13,TRBD1,.,CASSSGTGKTEAFF,TGTGCCAGCAGCTCCGGGACAGGGAAAACTGAAGCTTTCTTT
TRBJ2-1,TRBV19,.,.,CASSNWVAGNEQFF,TGTGCCAGTAGTAATTGGGTTGCCGGGAATGAGCAGTTCTTC
TRBJ1-3,TRBV19,.,once,CASERNTIYF,TGTGCCAGCGAAAGAAACACCATATATTTT
TRBJ2-5,TRBV7-8,TRBD2,.,CASSPGREGTQYF,TGTGCCAGCAGCCCGGGGCGGGAGGGGACCCAGTACTTC
TRBJ2-2,TRBV7-3,TRBD2,.,CASSLSLAGNTGELFF,TGTGCCAGCAGCTTAAGCCTAGCGGGGAACACCGGGGAGCTGTTTTTT
TRBJ2-5,TRBV5-1,.,once,CASSLYRAQETQYF,TGCGCCAGCAGCTTGTATCGCGCGCAAGAGACCCAGTACTTC
TRBJ2-7,TRBV6-6,TRBD1,.,CASSTWTGVNEQYF,TGTGCCAGCAGTACCTGGACAGGGGTTAACGAGCAGTACTTC
TRBJ2-2,TRBV7-2,.,.,CASSKGRGPNPNTGELFF,TGTGCCAGCAGCAAAGGCAGGGGCCCTAACCCGAACACCGGGGAGCTGTTTTTT
TRBJ2-7,TRBV7-2,.,.,CASSLDGGQYF,TGTGCCAGCAGCTTAGACGGGGGACAGTACTTC
TRBJ2-7,TRBV10-3,TRBD2,.,CAIRLGLAGGPNYEQYF,TGTGCCATCAGACTAGGACTAGCGGGAGGGCCCAACTACGAGCAGTACTTC
TRBJ1-4,TRBV7-2,TRBD1,few,CASSSGGQEKLFF,TGTGCCAGCAGCTCAGGGGGGCAGGAAAAACTGTTTTTT
TRBJ2-6,TRBV5-4,.,.,CASSLDAGTGANVLTF,TGTGCCAGCAGCTTGGATGCGGGTACCGGGGCCAACGTCCTGACTTTC
TRBJ2-3,TRBV5-4,.,.,CASSSPTSTDTQYF,TGTGCCAGCAGCTCCCCAACGAGCACAGATACGCAGTATTTT
TRBJ2-3,TRBV4-1,.,.,CASSQALGRPGVLTDTQYF,TGCGCCAGCAGCCAGGCTCTCGGGCGACCGGGGGTTCTCACAGATACGCAGTATTTT
TRBJ2-1,TRBV5-1,.,.,CASSSPRKDVSDWRGPHEQFF,TGCGCCAGCAGCTCTCCAAGGAAGGATGTATCGGATTGGCGGGGTCCCCATGAGCAGTTCTTC
TRBJ1-5,TRBV21-1,.,once,CASREEIWHHQPQHF,TGTGCCAGCAGAGAGGAAATATGGCATCATCAGCCCCAGCATTTT
TRBJ2-7,TRBV9,TRBD2,.,CASSSGLAGYEQYF,TGTGCCAGCAGCTCAGGACTAGCAGGCTACGAGCAGTACTTC
TRBJ2-5,TRBV29-1,.,.,CSVVRGAGETQYF,TGCAGCGTCGTCAGGGGCGCAGGAGAGACCCAGTACTTC
TRBJ2-7,TRBV11-3,TRBD1,.,CASSFRTGDEQYF,TGTGCCAGCAGCTTCCGGACAGGCGACGAGCAGTACTTC
TRBJ1-2,TRBV6-5,TRBD1,.,CASSKRDRKVDGYTF,TGTGCCAGCAGTAAACGGGACAGAAAGGTAGATGGCTACACCTTC
TRBJ1-2,TRBV5-8,.,.,CASSQSYNYGYTF,TGTGCCAGCAGCCAATCATATAACTATGGCTACACCTTC
TRBJ1-1,TRBV5-4,TRBD1,.,CASSTGQLNTEAFF,TGTGCCAGCAGCACGGGACAGTTGAACACTGAAGCTTTCTTT
TRBJ2-1,TRBV7-9,.,.,CASSGPGTRYNEQFF,TGTGCCAGCAGCGGGCCCGGGACTCGCTACAATGAGCAGTTCTTC
TRBJ1-2,TRBV7-9,TRBD1,.,CASSPPGQRPYGYTF,TGTGCCAGCAGCCCACCGGGACAGAGACCATATGGCTACACCTTC
TRBJ1-4,TRBV4-3,.,once,CASSLRGNEKLFF,TGCGCCAGCAGCCTGAGGGGTAATGAAAAACTGTTTTTT
TRBJ2-7,TRBV7-2,.,.,CASSLGWQGNYGQYF,TGTGCCAGCAGCTTAGGATGGCAGGGAAACTACGGGCAGTACTTC
TRBJ1-2,TRBV7-9,.,.,CASSPQAYGYYYGYTF,TGTGCCAGCAGCCCTCAAGCTTATGGATATTACTATGGCTACACCTTC
TRBJ1-1,TRBV7-9,TRBD1,.,CASSYGDRTNTEAFF,TGTGCCAGCAGCTATGGGGACAGAACAAACACTGAAGCTTTCTTT
TRBJ2-7,TRBV4-1,.,.,CASSQVAGLGEQYF,TGCGCCAGCAGCCAAGTAGCAGGGTTGGGCGAGCAGTACTTC
TRBJ1-1,TRBV5-1,TRBD1,.,CASSGDTGANTEAFF,TGCGCCAGCAGCGGAGACACAGGGGCGAACACTGAAGCTTTCTTT
TRBJ2-2,TRBV5-6,.,few,CASSWRTWNTGELFF,TGTGCCAGCAGCTGGAGGACGTGGAACACCGGGGAGCTGTTTTTT
TRBJ2-7,TRBV7-6,.,once,CASSPRPVSSYEQYF,TGTGCCAGCAGCCCTCGACCCGTGAGCTCCTACGAGCAGTACTTC